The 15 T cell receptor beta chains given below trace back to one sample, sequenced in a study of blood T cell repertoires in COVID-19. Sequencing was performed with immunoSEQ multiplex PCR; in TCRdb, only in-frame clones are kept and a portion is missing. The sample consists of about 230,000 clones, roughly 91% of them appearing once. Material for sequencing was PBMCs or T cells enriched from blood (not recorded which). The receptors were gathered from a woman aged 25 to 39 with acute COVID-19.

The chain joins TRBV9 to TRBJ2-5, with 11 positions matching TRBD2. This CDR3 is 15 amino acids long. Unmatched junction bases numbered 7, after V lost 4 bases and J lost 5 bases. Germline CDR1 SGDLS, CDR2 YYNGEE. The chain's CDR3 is CASSTHSGGVETQYF. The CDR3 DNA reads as TGTGCCAGCAGCACCCATAGCGGGGGGGTGGAGACCCAGTACTTC.

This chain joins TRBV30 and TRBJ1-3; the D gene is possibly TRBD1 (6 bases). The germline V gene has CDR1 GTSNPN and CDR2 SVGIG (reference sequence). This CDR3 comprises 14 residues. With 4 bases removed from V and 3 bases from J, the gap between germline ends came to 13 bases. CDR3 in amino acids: CAWINWGLGNTIYF. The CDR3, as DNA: TGTGCCTGGATTAATTGGGGGCTTGGAAACACCATATATTTT.

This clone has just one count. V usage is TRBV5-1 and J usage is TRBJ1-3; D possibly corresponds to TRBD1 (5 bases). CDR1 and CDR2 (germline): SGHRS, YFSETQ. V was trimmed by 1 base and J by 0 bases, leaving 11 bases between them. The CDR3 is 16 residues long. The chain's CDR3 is CASSLSGDHSGNTIYF. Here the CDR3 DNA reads TGCGCCAGCAGCTTGTCGGGGGACCACTCTGGAAACACCATATATTTT.

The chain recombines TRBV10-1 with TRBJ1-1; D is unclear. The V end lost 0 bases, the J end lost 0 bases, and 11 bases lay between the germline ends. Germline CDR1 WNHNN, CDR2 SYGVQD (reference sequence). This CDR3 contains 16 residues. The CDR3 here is CASSESSARMNTEAFF. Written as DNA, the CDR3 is TGCGCCAGCAGTGAGTCTTCCGCCAGGATGAACACTGAAGCTTTCTTT.

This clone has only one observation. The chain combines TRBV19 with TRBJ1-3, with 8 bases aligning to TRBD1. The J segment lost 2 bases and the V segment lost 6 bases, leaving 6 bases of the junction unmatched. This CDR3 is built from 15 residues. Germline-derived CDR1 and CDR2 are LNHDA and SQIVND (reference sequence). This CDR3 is CASSPTGGTGNTIYF. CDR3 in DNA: TGTGCCAGTAGCCCCACAGGGGGAACTGGAAACACCATATATTTT.

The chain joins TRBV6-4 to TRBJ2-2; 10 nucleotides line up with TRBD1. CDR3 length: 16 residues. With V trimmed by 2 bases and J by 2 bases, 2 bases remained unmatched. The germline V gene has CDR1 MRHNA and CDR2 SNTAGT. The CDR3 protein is CASSDGTGANTGELFF. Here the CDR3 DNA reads TGTGCCAGCAGTGACGGGACAGGGGCTAACACCGGGGAGCTGTTTTTT.

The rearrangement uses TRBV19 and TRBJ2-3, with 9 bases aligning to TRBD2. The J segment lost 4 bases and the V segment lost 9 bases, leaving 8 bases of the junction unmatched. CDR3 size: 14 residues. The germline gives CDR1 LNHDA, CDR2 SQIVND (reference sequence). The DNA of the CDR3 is TGTGCCAGCCTGAGCGGGGGGCGACCAGATACGCAGTATTTT. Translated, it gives CASLSGGRPDTQYF.

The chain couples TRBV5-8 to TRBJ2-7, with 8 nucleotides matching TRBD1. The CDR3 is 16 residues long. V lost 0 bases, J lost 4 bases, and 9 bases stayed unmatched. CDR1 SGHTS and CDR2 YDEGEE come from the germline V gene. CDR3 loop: CASSLARTGRTYEQYF. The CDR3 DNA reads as TGTGCCAGCAGCTTGGCCAGGACAGGGCGGACGTACGAGCAGTACTTC.

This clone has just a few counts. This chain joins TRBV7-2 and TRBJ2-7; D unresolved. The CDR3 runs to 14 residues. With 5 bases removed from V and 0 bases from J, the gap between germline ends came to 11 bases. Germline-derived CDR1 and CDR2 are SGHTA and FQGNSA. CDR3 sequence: CASSITESSYEQYF. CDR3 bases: TGTGCCAGCAGCATTACAGAGTCCTCCTACGAGCAGTACTTC.

CDR3 amino acids: CASSFRNRGEAFF. In DNA, the CDR3 is TGTGCCAGCAGCTTCCGTAACAGGGGAGAAGCTTTCTTT. This chain uses TRBV5-6 with TRBJ1-1; the match to TRBD1 covers 7 bases. Germline CDR1 SGHDT, CDR2 YYEEEE. Germline trimming cut 2 bases from V and 8 bases from J; bases unmatched to any gene: 6. CDR3 length: 13 amino acids.

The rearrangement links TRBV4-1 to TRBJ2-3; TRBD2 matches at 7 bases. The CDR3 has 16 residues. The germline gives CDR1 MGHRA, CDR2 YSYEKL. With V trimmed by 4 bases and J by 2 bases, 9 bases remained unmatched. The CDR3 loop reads CASSLGRGGYTDTQYF. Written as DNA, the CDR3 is TGCGCCAGCAGCCTAGGGAGGGGAGGGTACACAGATACGCAGTATTTT.

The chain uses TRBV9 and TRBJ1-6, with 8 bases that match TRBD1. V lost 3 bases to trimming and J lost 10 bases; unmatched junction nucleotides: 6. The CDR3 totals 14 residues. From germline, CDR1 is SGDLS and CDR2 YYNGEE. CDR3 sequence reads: CASSAGQGGSPLHF. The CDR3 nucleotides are TGTGCCAGCAGCGCCGGACAGGGCGGATCACCCCTCCACTTT.

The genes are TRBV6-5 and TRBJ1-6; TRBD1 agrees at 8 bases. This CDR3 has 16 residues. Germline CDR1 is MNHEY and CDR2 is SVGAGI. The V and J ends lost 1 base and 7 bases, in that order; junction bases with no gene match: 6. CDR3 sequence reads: CASSYWGTGSNSPLHF. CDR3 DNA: TGTGCCAGCAGTTACTGGGGGACAGGATCGAATTCACCCCTCCACTTT.

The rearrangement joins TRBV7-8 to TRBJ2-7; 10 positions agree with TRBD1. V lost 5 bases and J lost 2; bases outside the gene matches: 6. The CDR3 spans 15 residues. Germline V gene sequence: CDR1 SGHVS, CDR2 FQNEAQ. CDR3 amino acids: CASSQRQGATYEQYF. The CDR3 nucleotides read TGTGCCAGCAGCCAAAGACAGGGGGCTACCTACGAGCAGTACTTC. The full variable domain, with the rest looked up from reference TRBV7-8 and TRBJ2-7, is GAGVSQSPRYKVAKRGQDVALRCDPISGHVSLFWYQQALGQGPEFLTYFQNEAQLDKSGLPSDRFFAERPEGSVSTLKIQRTQQEDSAVYLCASSQRQGATYEQYFGPGTRLTVT.

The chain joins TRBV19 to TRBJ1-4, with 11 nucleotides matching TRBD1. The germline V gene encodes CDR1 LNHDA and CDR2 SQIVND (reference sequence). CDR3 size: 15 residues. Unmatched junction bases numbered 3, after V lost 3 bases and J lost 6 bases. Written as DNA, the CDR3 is TGTGCCAGTAGTATTCTGGGACAGGGGGATGAAAAACTGTTTTTT. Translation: CASSILGQGDEKLFF.